One sample yielded the 14 T cell receptor beta chains listed below, sequenced in a study of blood T cells in healthy people across ages. Using a J-beta primer mix together with a sample-barcoded 5' primer, a second PCR was run for roughly 6 to 12 cycles. TCRdb ran MiXCR on the 5' RACE reads and lists one entry per CDR3 protein. The sample shows around 1,900,000 distinct CDR3 sequences, about two fifths of them seen only once. Sample: blood. The receptors derive from a human donor in good health.

The J gene is TRBJ2-4, the V gene TRBV11-2; 7 nucleotides agree with TRBD2. The closer fit of TRBJ2-7 to the DNA end suggests the J call may be wrong. This CDR3 is 15 amino acids long. Per the germline V gene, CDR1 is SGHAT and CDR2 is FQNNGV. The CDR3 sequence: CASSSGGSRRGEQYF. The CDR3 coding sequence is TGTGCCAGCAGCTCCGGGGGGTCCCGCCGGGGCGAGCAGTACTTC.

The J gene is TRBJ1-2, the V gene TRBV6-2 or TRBV6-3; D unclear. CDR3 length: 14 amino acids. Trimming stripped 8 bases from V and 4 bases from J, with 17 bases between. Germline V lookup: CDR1 MNHEY, CDR2 SVGEGT. The CDR3 sequence: CASCRAGGGYGYTF. The CDR3 DNA sequence: TGTGCCAGCTGCCGGGCCGGCGGCGGCTATGGCTACACCTTC.

This clonotype was found a few times. This sequence joins TRBV20-1 and TRBJ2-1; tentative D call: TRBD2 (5 bases). V shed 4 bases and J shed 9 bases, with 22 bases lying between them. CDR1 is DFQATT, CDR2 SNEGSKA, per germline (reference sequence). CDR3 size: 15 residues. The CDR3 sequence: CSATAIDANGVEQFF. The DNA of the CDR3 is TGCAGTGCTACCGCAATCGACGCAAACGGGGTTGAGCAGTTCTTC.

The chain joins TRBV27 to TRBJ2-4; TRBD1 aligns across 9 bases. Germline values: CDR1 MNHEY, CDR2 SMNVEV (reference sequence). This CDR3 is 15 amino acids long. Losses at the gene ends were 4 bases for V and 13 bases for J; bases not matched to a gene: 14. The CDR3 region has the DNA TGTGCCAGCAGTTCCACCGGGACAGGGACCCCCCAGCAGTACTTC. Its protein product is CASSSTGTGTPQQYF.

Comment on this clonotype: A much larger clone differs by one base, so this may be a read error. The rearrangement uses TRBV10-3 and TRBJ1-5; D uncertain. Germline CDR1 and CDR2: ENHRY and SYGVKD. The CDR3 is 14 amino acids. For the CDR3, the DNA is TGTGCCTTCAGCCGCGAGGATAGCAATCAGCCCCAGCATTTT. Amino acids: CAFSREDSNQPQHF.

The chain links TRBV5-1 to TRBJ2-7; TRBD1 is a possible D gene (5 bases). There are 15 residues in the CDR3. V was clipped by 4 bases and J by 4 bases, with 18 bases between them. Germline V gene data show CDR1 as SGHRS and CDR2 as YFSETQ. The CDR3 DNA reads as TGCGCCAGCAGCCGAAGGGGTTCCGAGGTGTACGAGCAGTACTTC. This codes for CASSRRGSEVYEQYF.

A few counts support this clonotype. The J gene is TRBJ1-4, the V gene TRBV12-5, with 12 bases identical to TRBD1. CDR1 LGHNT and CDR2 FRNRAP come from the germline V gene. V dropped 3 bases and J dropped 5; count of bases not matched to a gene: 13. The CDR3 spans 19 residues. As DNA, the CDR3 is TGTGCTAGTGGTTTCTTCCTGGGACAGGGGGCTATTGGGAATGAAAAACTGTTTTTT. It translates to CASGFFLGQGAIGNEKLFF.

This clonotype was counted only a few times. The chain recombines TRBV12-3 or TRBV12-4 with TRBJ1-2; no definite D call. Trimming pared 8 bases from V and 5 bases from J, leaving 18 bases between. The CDR3 is 14 residues long. The CDR3 here is CASGLWPFSYGYTF. DNA for the CDR3: TGTGCCAGCGGGTTATGGCCCTTCAGTTATGGCTACACCTTC.

The rearrangement links TRBV27 to TRBJ1-1; no firm D call. The germline V and J ends were trimmed by 4 bases and 1 base, with 13 bases remaining between them. The CDR3 is 15 residues long. The germline V gene has CDR1 MNHEY and CDR2 SMNVEV (reference sequence). In DNA form, the CDR3 reads TGTGCCAGCAGTTCCCCGGGAGATGAGAACACTGAAGCTTTCTTT. It yields the protein CASSSPGDENTEAFF.

This clonotype was recorded once. This chain joins TRBV7-2 and TRBJ1-2; D may be TRBD1 (6 bases). Trimming took 6 bases from V and 3 from J, leaving 20 bases between them. This CDR3 region has 16 residues. Germline V gene data show CDR1 as SGHTA and CDR2 as FQGNSA. CDR3 loop: CASRQSGQPIDYGYTF. CDR3 nucleotide sequence: TGTGCCAGCAGACAAAGCGGACAGCCCATTGACTATGGCTACACCTTC.

The chain employs TRBV2 and TRBJ2-7, with D tentatively TRBD1 or TRBD2 (5 bases each). The CDR3 length is 14 residues. Germline assignment: CDR1 SNHLY and CDR2 FYNNEI. Trimming took 2 bases from V and 4 from J, leaving 12 bases between them. As DNA, the CDR3 is TGTGCCAGCAGTGAACTGGGGGACCGGTACGAGCAGTACTTC. As protein: CASSELGDRYEQYF.

This sequence joins TRBV7-9 and TRBJ1-4, with TRBD1 matching 7 bases. V was clipped by 1 base and J by 1 base; unmatched bases: 6. The CDR3 is made up of 17 amino acids. CDR1 and CDR2 from the germline V gene are SEHNR and FQNEAQ (reference sequence). The CDR3 bases are TGTGCCAGCAGCTTAGAAAGGGGGCTAAGAACTAATGAAAAACTGTTTTTT. Translated, it gives CASSLERGLRTNEKLFF.

The chain is built from TRBV7-3 and TRBJ2-7; D unresolved. V shed 5 bases and J shed 0 bases, with 11 bases lying between them. The CDR3 contains 14 residues. Germline V gives CDR1 SGHTA, CDR2 FQGTGA. Here the CDR3 DNA reads TGTGCCAGCAGCCCAGCCACAGACTCCTACGAGCAGTACTTC. Its protein product is CASSPATDSYEQYF.

This clonotype was picked up a small number of times. This chain uses TRBV6-6 with TRBJ1-5; 10 bases line up with TRBD1. V trimming: 8 bases; J trimming: 5 bases; junction bases outside the gene matches: 6. The CDR3 sequence is 14 residues long. CDR1 is MNHNY and CDR2 is SVGAGI in the germline V gene (reference sequence). CDR3 bases: TGTGCCAGCCGAGGGACAGGGGTCCATCAGCCCCAGCATTTT. Translated: CASRGTGVHQPQHF.